This is a list of T cell receptor beta chains from one sample in a study of blood T cell repertoires in COVID-19. Only in-frame clones appear in the TCRdb table, and some are missing; sequencing was by immunoSEQ multiplex PCR. The sample lists some 30,000 clones; about 80% were seen once. Sequencing was performed on peripheral blood. The receptor set was obtained from a man aged 70-80 years with active COVID-19. Each CDR3 is given with its conserved first and last residue. A D gene is named only where the DNA matches it firmly. Size is omitted from some rows. Given values are once, few, many or a class for expanded clones.

d_call: .; v_call: TRBV7-9; j_call: TRBJ1-4; clone_size: .; cdr3_nt: TGTGCCAGCAGCTTAGCAACCGGAGCAACTAATGAAAAACTGTTTTTT; cdr3_aa: CASSLATGATNEKLFF
d_call: TRBD1; v_call: TRBV28; j_call: TRBJ2-4; clone_size: .; cdr3_nt: TGTGCCAGCAGCCGCCAATTCACACAGGGGACCCCAAACATTCAGTACTTC; cdr3_aa: CASSRQFTQGTPNIQYF
d_call: TRBD1; v_call: TRBV5-1; j_call: TRBJ1-2; clone_size: .; cdr3_nt: TGCGCCAGCAGCCCCACGACAGGGGGCGAGTTGGGCTACACCTTC; cdr3_aa: CASSPTTGGELGYTF
d_call: TRBD1; v_call: TRBV5-5; j_call: TRBJ2-1; clone_size: once; cdr3_nt: TGTGCCAGCACTAAGAGTTTCGGGACAGAATTCGATGAGCAGTTCTTC; cdr3_aa: CASTKSFGTEFDEQFF
d_call: TRBD2; v_call: TRBV3-1/TRBV3-2; j_call: TRBJ2-1; clone_size: .; cdr3_nt: TGTGCCAGCAGCCAAGCACTAGCGGGAGGCCTTGGGGGCTCCTACAATGAGCAGTTCTTC; cdr3_aa: CASSQALAGGLGGSYNEQFF
d_call: TRBD1; v_call: TRBV9; j_call: TRBJ1-2; clone_size: once; cdr3_nt: TGTGCCAGCAGCGCCTGGGACAGTTACAATGGCTACACCTTC; cdr3_aa: CASSAWDSYNGYTF
d_call: TRBD1; v_call: TRBV6-5; j_call: TRBJ2-7; clone_size: once; cdr3_nt: TGTGCCAGCTCCACGGGACAGGGGTCGTACGAGCAGTACTTC; cdr3_aa: CASSTGQGSYEQYF
d_call: .; v_call: TRBV9; j_call: TRBJ2-1; clone_size: few; cdr3_nt: TGTGCCAGCAGCCCGAGGGATGGGCCCTACAATGAGCAGTTCTTC; cdr3_aa: CASSPRDGPYNEQFF
d_call: TRBD2; v_call: TRBV5-1; j_call: TRBJ2-5; clone_size: once; cdr3_nt: TGCGCCAGCAGCTTAGGTAGCGGGATCCAAGAGACCCAGTACTTC; cdr3_aa: CASSLGSGIQETQYF
d_call: .; v_call: TRBV29-1; j_call: TRBJ2-3; clone_size: once; cdr3_nt: TGCAGCGGGGCTATGAGCACAGATACGCAGTATTTT; cdr3_aa: CSGAMSTDTQYF
d_call: .; v_call: TRBV28; j_call: TRBJ1-5; clone_size: .; cdr3_nt: TGTGCCTCAGGGGAAGTGGGAACAGGCAATCAGCCCCAGCATTTT; cdr3_aa: CASGEVGTGNQPQHF
d_call: TRBD2; v_call: TRBV7-2; j_call: TRBJ2-1; clone_size: .; cdr3_nt: TGTGCCAGCAGCTTAATGGGACTAGCCCCTGAGCAGTTCTTC; cdr3_aa: CASSLMGLAPEQFF
d_call: .; v_call: TRBV19; j_call: TRBJ2-2; clone_size: .; cdr3_nt: TGTGCCAGTAGTATCCCTCCGGCCTTCACTATCGCGAACACCGGGGAGCTGTTTTTT; cdr3_aa: CASSIPPAFTIANTGELFF
d_call: .; v_call: TRBV27; j_call: TRBJ1-6; clone_size: .; cdr3_nt: TGTGCCAGCAGTTTATCGGTCAGGGAGGGTCCGAATTCACCCCTCCACTTT; cdr3_aa: CASSLSVREGPNSPLHF
d_call: TRBD1; v_call: TRBV10-3; j_call: TRBJ2-7; clone_size: .; cdr3_nt: TGTGCCATCAGTGATCCGGGACAGGGTCGGGCGGACGAGCAGTACTTC; cdr3_aa: CAISDPGQGRADEQYF
d_call: .; v_call: TRBV19; j_call: TRBJ1-1; clone_size: .; cdr3_nt: TGTGCCAGTAGTATAACAAGGAACACTGAAGCTTTCTTT; cdr3_aa: CASSITRNTEAFF